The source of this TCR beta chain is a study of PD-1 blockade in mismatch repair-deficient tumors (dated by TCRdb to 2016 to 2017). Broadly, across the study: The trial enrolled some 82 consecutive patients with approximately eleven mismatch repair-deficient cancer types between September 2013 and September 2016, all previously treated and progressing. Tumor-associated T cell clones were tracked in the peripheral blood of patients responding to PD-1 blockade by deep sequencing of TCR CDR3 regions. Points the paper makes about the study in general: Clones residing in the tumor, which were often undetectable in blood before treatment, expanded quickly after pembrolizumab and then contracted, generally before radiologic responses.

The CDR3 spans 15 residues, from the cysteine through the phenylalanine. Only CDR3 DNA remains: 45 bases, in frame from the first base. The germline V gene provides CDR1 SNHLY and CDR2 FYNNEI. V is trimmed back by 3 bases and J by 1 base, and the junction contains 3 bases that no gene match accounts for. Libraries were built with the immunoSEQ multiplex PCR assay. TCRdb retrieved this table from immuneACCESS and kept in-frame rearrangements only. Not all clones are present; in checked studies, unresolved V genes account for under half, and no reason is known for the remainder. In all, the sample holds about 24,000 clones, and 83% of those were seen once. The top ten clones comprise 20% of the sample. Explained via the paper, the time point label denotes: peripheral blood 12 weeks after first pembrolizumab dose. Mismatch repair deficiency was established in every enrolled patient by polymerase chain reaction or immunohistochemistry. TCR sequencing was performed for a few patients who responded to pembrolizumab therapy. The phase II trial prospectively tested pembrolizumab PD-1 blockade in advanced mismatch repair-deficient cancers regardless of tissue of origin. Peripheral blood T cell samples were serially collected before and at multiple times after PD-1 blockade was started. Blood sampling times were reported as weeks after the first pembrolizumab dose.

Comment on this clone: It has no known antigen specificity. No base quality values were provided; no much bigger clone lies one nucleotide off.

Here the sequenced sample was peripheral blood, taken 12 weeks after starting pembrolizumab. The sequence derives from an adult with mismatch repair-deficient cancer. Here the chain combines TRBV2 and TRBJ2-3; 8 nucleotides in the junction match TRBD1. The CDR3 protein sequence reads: CASSDPGQGTDTQYF. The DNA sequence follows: TGTGCCAGCAGTGACCCGGGACAGGGCACAGATACGCAGTATTTT.